Below, 3 T cell receptor beta chains from the same sample are listed, as sequenced in a study of blood T cell repertoires in COVID-19. Clones were sequenced by immunoSEQ multiplex PCR, and TCRdb holds only the in-frame ones, with some missing. The sample records under 550,000 clones, approximately 90% being singletons. Sequencing was carried out using peripheral blood. The receptors come from a man aged 18 to 35 with COVID-19, enrolled during active disease.

The V and J genes are TRBV2 and TRBJ2-7, with 12 bases fitting TRBD2. Germline V lookup: CDR1 SNHLY, CDR2 FYNNEI. V dropped 5 bases and J dropped 3; count of bases not matched to a gene: 2. The CDR3 has 14 amino acids. The CDR3 loop reads CASSILAGGYEQYF. The CDR3 coding sequence is TGTGCCAGCAGTATACTAGCGGGAGGCTACGAGCAGTACTTC.

The V call is TRBV5-1, the J call TRBJ2-5; D is perhaps TRBD2 (6 bases). CDR3 length: 14 residues. The V gene lost 4 bases and the J gene lost 1 base, with 11 bases spanning the gap. Germline lookup yields CDR1 SGHRS and CDR2 YFSETQ. The DNA of the CDR3 is TGCGCCAGCAGCGCGGGACCGAGCCAAGAGACCCAGTACTTC. Its translation is CASSAGPSQETQYF.

Notes on this clone: This CDR3 is also generated by other DNA sequences in the sample. The chain uses TRBV19 and TRBJ2-1; D is unresolved. V was trimmed by 3 bases and J by 6 bases, leaving 3 bases between them. This CDR3 comprises 11 residues. CDR1 is LNHDA and CDR2 is SQIVND in the germline V gene (reference sequence). The CDR3 nucleotides read TGTGCCAGTAGTATCTCCAATGAGCAGTTCTTC. Its protein is CASSISNEQFF.